This paragraph reports one T cell receptor beta chain. Its antigen is not known. Germline CDR1 and CDR2: SGHRS and YFSETQ. The V end was cut by 1 base, the J end by 7 bases, with 8 bases between. The CDR3 runs 12 residues. Healthy Caucasian donors formed the entire cohort. The entry originates in a study of identical twins. Points from the study as a whole: High-abundance cord blood beta clonotypes had fewer insertions; memory repertoires showed none.

TCRdb ran MiXCR on the 5' RACE reads and lists one entry per CDR3 protein. Of about 890,000 distinct CDR3 sequences listed, roughly an eighth are singletons. Another study also made use of these data, one on yellow fever vaccine responses in identical twins. From that paper: Each twin's T cell response to the vaccine was reported to look partly convergent and partly personalized.

Sequenced: PBMCs. This sequence originates from a woman between 18 and 29 years old in good health. The chain links TRBV5-1 to TRBJ1-1; D not certain. The CDR3 DNA reads TGCGCCAGCAGCTTGATAAGCGGTGAAGCTTTCTTT. This sequence encodes CASSLISGEAFF. The full variable domain, with the rest looked up from reference TRBV5-1 and TRBJ1-1, is KAGVTQTPRYLIKTRGQQVTLSCSPISGHRSVSWYQQTPGQGLQFLFEYFSETQRNKGNFPGRFSGRQFSNSRSEMNVSTLELGDSALYLCASSLISGEAFFGQGTRLTVV.